A single sample is the source of the 18 T cell receptor beta chains below, sequenced in a study of T cells in Graves' hyperthyroidism and ophthalmopathy. Authors of the study amplified TCR beta CDR3 regions from RNA transcripts. Initially, a first-round RT-PCR of the TCR CDR3 employed the HTBI primer set. TCRdb reprocessed the multiplex PCR reads via MiXCR and lists one record per CDR3 protein. The table has more than 550,000 distinct CDR3 sequences, 45% seen once. Sequenced: peripheral blood or thyroid tissue (not recorded which). These receptor sequences come from an adult man with Graves' disease, either hyperthyroidism or ophthalmopathy (not recorded which).

The chain joins TRBV7-2 to TRBJ1-2, with D perhaps matching TRBD1 (6 bases). Trimming took off 5 bases at V and 4 bases at J, with 14 bases between the two ends. This CDR3 spans 14 amino acids. Germline V gene lookup returns CDR1 SGHTA and CDR2 FQGNSA. CDR3 nucleotide sequence: TGTGCCAGCAGCCTCGACAGGATCTTCTATGGCTACACCTTC. Translated: CASSLDRIFYGYTF.

The V gene is TRBV10-3, the J gene TRBJ1-5; 8 nucleotides match TRBD1. This CDR3 spans 18 amino acids. Germline assignment: CDR1 ENHRY and CDR2 SYGVKD. Losses at the gene ends were 4 bases for V and 6 bases for J; bases not matched to a gene: 17. The CDR3 reads CAISASGQGARWPQPQHF. In nucleotides, the CDR3 is TGTGCCATCAGTGCTAGTGGGCAGGGGGCGCGATGGCCTCAGCCCCAGCATTTT.

This clonotype appeared a single time. The gene calls are TRBV5-1 and TRBJ1-2; no reliable D call. Germline CDR1 and CDR2: SGHRS and YFSETQ. Between the trimmed V and J ends, which lost 0 bases and 4 bases, there was a span of 7 bases. This CDR3 contains 13 residues. The DNA for the CDR3 is TGCGCCAGCAGCTTGGAAGTTACCTATGGCTACACCTTC. Protein product: CASSLEVTYGYTF.

This clonotype was observed many times. The J gene is TRBJ2-5, the V gene TRBV2; no reliable D call. Looked up from germline, CDR1 is SNHLY and CDR2 is FYNNEI. This CDR3 is built from 14 residues. The V and J ends lost 3 bases and 4 bases respectively, with 12 bases between them. The CDR3 DNA sequence: TGTGCCAGCAGTGATGCTGGGTTCGTAGAGACCCAGTACTTC. Its translation is CASSDAGFVETQYF.

This clonotype was seen repeatedly, ten times or more. V is TRBV2 and J is TRBJ2-2; D is possibly TRBD1 (6 bases). CDR1 SNHLY and CDR2 FYNNEI come from the germline V gene. CDR3 length: 14 residues. The V and J ends lost 8 bases and 6 bases respectively, with 16 bases between them. Written as DNA, the CDR3 is TGTGCCAGCGCCGAGACACAGGGTTCCGGGGAGCTGTTTTTT. This codes for CASAETQGSGELFF. The complete variable domain, with remaining parts taken from reference TRBV2 and TRBJ2-2, reads EPEVTQTPSHQVTQMGQEVILRCVPISNHLYFYWYRQILGQKVEFLVSFYNNEISEKSEIFDDQFSVERPDGSNFTLKIRSTKLEDSAMYFCASAETQGSGELFFGEGSRLTVL.

This clonotype was seen only a few times. This chain links TRBV5-1 with TRBJ1-5, with 9 positions matching TRBD1. The J segment lost 1 base and the V segment lost 4 bases, leaving 9 bases of the junction unmatched. The CDR3 extends over 17 amino acids. The V gene's germline CDR1 is SGHRS and CDR2 YFSETQ. The CDR3 DNA sequence: TGCGCCAGCAGCCTCGGGACAGGGATGGGAAGCAATCAGCCCCAGCATTTT. Amino acid sequence: CASSLGTGMGSNQPQHF.

The rearrangement uses TRBV6-1 and TRBJ1-2; TRBD1 might be the D (5 bases). From germline, CDR1 is MNHNS and CDR2 SASEGT. CDR3 length: 16 residues. With 2 bases removed from V and 4 bases from J, the gap between germline ends came to 17 bases. Here the CDR3 DNA reads TGTGCCAGCAGTGAATTGGTATCCAGGGTGTTCTATGGCTACACCTTC. This sequence encodes CASSELVSRVFYGYTF.

As to this clonotype: Being one base from a much bigger clone, this may be a read error. The chain recombines TRBV2 with TRBJ1-2; TRBD1 matches at 7 bases. V trimming: 8 bases; J trimming: 2 bases; junction bases outside the gene matches: 5. Germline assignment: CDR1 SNHLY and CDR2 FYNNEI. CDR3 length equals 13 residues. This chain's CDR3 is CASGTGQNYGYTF. In DNA, the CDR3 is TGTGCCAGCGGGACGGGACAGAACTATGGCTACACCTTC.

With respect to this clonotype: At one of its ends the junction is not consistent with the germline gene, which may arise from a read error. The chain links TRBV7-8 to TRBJ2-2, with 12 positions matching TRBD1. The CDR3 is 15 amino acids. Germline CDR1 is SGHVS and CDR2 is FQNEAQ. The chain's CDR3 is CAGSWGQGALGELFF. The CDR3 DNA is TGTGCCGGCAGCTGGGGACAGGGGGCGCTCGGGGAGCTGTTTTTT.

This clonotype was detected many times. This rearrangement joins TRBV5-5 to TRBJ1-3; D not certain. The CDR3 length is 13 residues. Germline V gives CDR1 SGHKS, CDR2 YYEKEE (reference sequence). The V end was cut by 4 bases, the J end by 8 bases, with 13 bases between. CDR3 nucleotides: TGTGCCAGCAGCCACGGACCCGACGACACCATATATTTT. Translating gives CASSHGPDDTIYF.

The table lists this clonotype with a count of one. The V gene is TRBV2, the J gene TRBJ2-7, with TRBD1 as a possible D gene (6 bases). Trimming took off 1 base at V and 3 bases at J, with 13 bases between the two ends. This CDR3 is built from 15 residues. From germline, CDR1 is SNHLY and CDR2 FYNNEI. The DNA for the CDR3 is TGTGCCAGCAGTGAAGTTGGGGGCGGCTTCTACGAGCAGTACTTC. Protein sequence: CASSEVGGGFYEQYF.

The V and J genes are TRBV7-9 and TRBJ2-2; 7 nucleotides align to TRBD1. CDR1 and CDR2 from the germline V gene are SEHNR and FQNEAQ (reference sequence). Unmatched junction bases numbered 8, after V lost 5 bases and J lost 5 bases. The CDR3 contains 15 residues. CDR3 sequence reads: CASSANTGVTGELFF. CDR3 nucleotide sequence: TGTGCCAGCAGCGCGAATACAGGGGTTACCGGGGAGCTGTTTTTT.

The CDR3 sequence is CASSTRTGGGGYEQYF. The DNA of the CDR3 is TGTGCCAGCAGCACCCGGACAGGGGGCGGAGGGTACGAGCAGTACTTC. The rearrangement joins TRBV7-9 to TRBJ2-7; 11 positions match TRBD1. The CDR3 sequence is 16 residues long. Germline values: CDR1 SEHNR, CDR2 FQNEAQ (reference sequence). V lost 5 bases, J lost 4 bases, and 10 bases stayed unmatched.

This clonotype was counted ten times or more. This sequence joins TRBV10-3 and TRBJ1-1; 8 positions match TRBD1. The CDR3 sequence is 14 residues long. Germline assignment: CDR1 ENHRY and CDR2 SYGVKD. V shed 2 bases and J 1 base; nucleotides not matched to a gene: 0. In DNA form, the CDR3 reads TGTGCCATCAGTGAGGACAGGGGGAACACTGAAGCTTTCTTT. It translates to CAISEDRGNTEAFF.

In this sample, this clonotype turned up a few times. The chain recombines TRBV4-1 with TRBJ2-7; D may be TRBD2 (6 bases). Trimming removed 5 bases at V and 3 bases at J, with 17 bases between. Germline CDR1 MGHRA, CDR2 YSYEKL. The CDR3 length is 15 residues. DNA of the CDR3: TGCGCCAGCAGCGGGGACCTGGAGGGACTCTACGAGCAGTACTTC. It encodes CASSGDLEGLYEQYF.

The rearrangement uses TRBV7-8 and TRBJ2-7; tentatively, D is TRBD1 (6 bases). Trimming left V 4 bases short and J 6 bases short, with 16 bases between. The CDR3 runs to 14 residues. Germline V lookup: CDR1 SGHVS, CDR2 FQNEAQ. CDR3: CASSWTTGIREQYF. Here the CDR3 DNA reads TGTGCCAGCAGCTGGACCACAGGGATACGCGAGCAGTACTTC.

In its sample, this clonotype was seen many times. V and J are TRBV29-1 and TRBJ1-2; D is uncertain. Trimming left V 6 bases short and J 4 bases short, with 18 bases between. The CDR3 covers 14 residues. CDR1 and CDR2 (germline): SQVTM, ANQGSEA. DNA for the CDR3: TGCAGCGTACTCAAGGACCGGGCGGGCTATGGCTACACCTTC. It encodes CSVLKDRAGYGYTF. The full variable domain, its missing parts supplied by reference TRBV29-1 and TRBJ1-2, is SAVISQKPSRDICQRGTSLTIQCQVDSQVTMMFWYRQQPGQSLTLIATANQGSEATYESGFVIDKFPISRPNLTFSTLTVSNMSPEDSSIYLCSVLKDRAGYGYTFGSGTRLTVV.

This clonotype was seen just once. The gene calls are TRBV7-2 and TRBJ2-7, with D perhaps TRBD2 (5 bases). CDR3 length: 14 residues. Trimming removed 5 bases at V and 0 bases at J, with 11 bases between. Germline V CDR1 and CDR2: SGHTA, FQGNSA. CDR3 protein: CASSVSGISYEQYF. CDR3 DNA sequence: TGTGCCAGCAGCGTATCCGGGATCTCCTACGAGCAGTACTTC. The variable domain in full, with the rest retrieved from reference TRBV7-2 and TRBJ2-7, is GAGVSQSPSNKVTEKGKDVELRCDPISGHTALYWYRQSLGQGLEFLIYFQGNSAPDKSGLPSDRFSAERTGGSVSTLTIQRTQQEDSAVYLCASSVSGISYEQYFGPGTRLTVT.